This T cell receptor beta chain was documented in a study of CXCR3-negative and CXCR3-positive naive CD8 T cells. Overall study context: Every library held about 1.5 +/- 0.3 million TRB reads, and the total came to around 140 million.

As for this clonotype: Its antigen is currently unknown.

Notes on the study in general: Comparably high diversity was seen in both naive subsets, and much lower diversity in memory CD8+ cells.

Triplicate 300,000-cell sorts were made of each CD8+ T cell subset. Each TRB cDNA library was prepared by 5' RACE (with UMI labels). From its re-call of the 5' RACE reads, TCRdb lists each CDR3 protein once, without DNA. The repertoire table contains about 28,000 distinct CDR3 sequences. This CDR3 is built from 18 residues. CDR1 and CDR2 from the germline V gene are LGHNA and YSLEER. The chain has TRBV4-3 and TRBJ2-7; TCRdb indicates TRBD2, and absent DNA this call remains unverified. The clonotype comes from a human donor in good health. Some clones in this sample may be carry-over from other donors' samples. The sample comprised memory CD8+ T cells from blood. The CDR3 region is CASSQDRGLAGGSYEQYF.